Listed here are 19 T cell receptor beta chains from one sample, sequenced in a study of cytomegalovirus exposure and HLA in healthy donors. The PCR made use of 60 Vbeta and 13 Jbeta primers. Profiling relied on immunoSEQ multiplex PCR, and the TCRdb table lists in-frame clones only, not all of them. Of roughly 100,000 clones listed, about 75% are singletons. The sequenced sample was PBMCs. The origin of the receptors is a woman aged 40-49 years in good health and CMV-seronegative.

The J gene is TRBJ2-7, the V gene TRBV29-1; 8 positions match TRBD1. The CDR3 consists of 14 residues. The V gene end was trimmed by 3 bases and the J gene end by 5 bases; junction bases not matched to a gene: 9. Germline V gene lookup returns CDR1 SQVTM and CDR2 ANQGSEA. CDR3: CSVETGTGLNEQYF. The CDR3 DNA reads TGCAGCGTTGAGACCGGGACAGGTTTAAACGAGCAGTACTTC.

CDR3 residues: CASSLLGQSAVGEQYF. CDR3 bases: TGCGCCAGCAGCTTACTAGGACAGAGCGCTGTCGGAGAGCAGTACTTC. The J gene is TRBJ2-7, the V gene TRBV5-1; D may be TRBD1 (6 bases). CDR3 length equals 16 residues. The V end was cut by 2 bases, the J end by 7 bases, with 22 bases between. Germline V lookup: CDR1 SGHRS, CDR2 YFSETQ.

The chain combines TRBV13 with TRBJ2-1, with TRBD2 matching 8 bases. Unmatched junction bases numbered 4, after V lost 4 bases and J lost 2 bases. In germline, CDR1 is PRHDT, CDR2 FYEKMQ (reference sequence). CDR3 length: 15 residues. CDR3 residues: CASSSHSGAYNEQFF. The CDR3 nucleotides read TGTGCCAGCAGCTCACATAGCGGGGCCTACAATGAGCAGTTCTTC.

This rearrangement joins TRBV5-1 to TRBJ2-7, with D maybe TRBD1 (6 bases). Germline assignment: CDR1 SGHRS and CDR2 YFSETQ. The CDR3 spans 15 residues. Trimming took 4 bases from V and 6 from J, leaving 20 bases between them. The CDR3 coding sequence is TGCGCCAGCAGCCAAGAACAGGGCTCCCTCGCCGAGCAGTACTTC. Its translation: CASSQEQGSLAEQYF.

This clone has only one observation. The chain uses TRBV9 and TRBJ1-1, with TRBD1 matching over 7 bases. Looked up from germline, CDR1 is SGDLS and CDR2 is YYNGEE. V lost 3 bases to trimming and J lost 0 bases; unmatched junction nucleotides: 8. The CDR3 contains 16 residues. As DNA, the CDR3 is TGTGCCAGCAGCGGCCGTATGGGGACAGTGAACACTGAAGCTTTCTTT. Translation gives CASSGRMGTVNTEAFF.

The chain is built from TRBV6-5 and TRBJ1-2, with a tentative D call TRBD1 (6 bases). Trimming took off 7 bases at V and 8 bases at J, with 17 bases between the two ends. The CDR3 sequence is 13 residues long. In germline, CDR1 is MNHEY, CDR2 SVGAGI. The CDR3 DNA reads TGTGCCAGCACCCCCGGGGGGACACGGGGCTACACCTTC. Encoded protein: CASTPGGTRGYTF.

This chain links TRBV7-3 with TRBJ2-7; 7 bases match TRBD2. J gave up 3 bases and V 3 bases, and 8 bases lay outside the gene matches. This CDR3 has 15 amino acids. Germline values: CDR1 SGHTA, CDR2 FQGTGA. CDR3 residues: CASSLAPGGYYEQYF. The CDR3 coding sequence is TGTGCCAGCAGCTTGGCCCCGGGGGGATACTACGAGCAGTACTTC.

This clone has just a few counts. The V gene is TRBV5-1, the J gene TRBJ2-3, with TRBD2 matching 8 bases. V shed 0 bases and J 9 bases; nucleotides not matched to a gene: 3. CDR3 length equals 13 residues. CDR1 and CDR2 from the germline V gene are SGHRS and YFSETQ. CDR3 DNA sequence: TGCGCCAGCAGCTTGGACGTAGCGGGGACGCAGTATTTT. Amino acid sequence: CASSLDVAGTQYF.

The CDR3 DNA is TGTGCCAGCAGCTTAGTGAGCGGGACGACCAAAAACATTCAGTACTTC. This translates into CASSLVSGTTKNIQYF. V and J are TRBV7-9 and TRBJ2-4, with TRBD2 identical over 7 bases. The CDR3 runs 16 residues. Germline V gives CDR1 SEHNR, CDR2 FQNEAQ (reference sequence). V shed 1 base, J shed 2 bases, and the junction held 5 bases outside the gene matches. The full variable domain, its missing parts supplied by reference TRBV7-9 and TRBJ2-4, is DTGVSQNPRHKITKRGQNVTFRCDPISEHNRLYWYRQTLGQGPEFLTYFQNEAQLEKSRLLSDRFSAERPKGSFSTLEIQRTEQGDSAMYLCASSLVSGTTKNIQYFGAGTRLSVL.

The V call is TRBV5-6, the J call TRBJ1-1; D gene unclear. V gave up 4 bases and J gave up 7 bases, with 8 bases separating them. This CDR3 spans 11 amino acids. The germline V gene has CDR1 SGHDT and CDR2 YYEEEE. The CDR3 sequence is CASSLQNEAFF. The CDR3 region has the DNA TGTGCCAGCAGCCTACAGAATGAAGCTTTCTTT.

The chain combines TRBV27 with TRBJ1-2, with 7 positions matching TRBD1. Germline assignment: CDR1 MNHEY and CDR2 SMNVEV (reference sequence). The CDR3 length is 16 residues. J was trimmed by 0 bases and V by 6 bases; bases with no gene match: 10. The CDR3 coding sequence is TGTGCCAGCAGCTCCATCAGGGGGATCGCTAACTATGGCTACACCTTC. Translation: CASSSIRGIANYGYTF.

The rearrangement joins TRBV10-2 to TRBJ1-2, with no clear D. Germline-derived CDR1 and CDR2 are WSHSY and SAAADI. This CDR3 spans 13 amino acids. With 4 bases removed from V and 2 bases from J, the gap between germline ends came to 8 bases. DNA for the CDR3: TGCGCCAGCAGTGTAAATTCCAACTATGGCTACACCTTC. Translated, it gives CASSVNSNYGYTF.

The chain employs TRBV6-5 and TRBJ2-3, with 11 bases matching TRBD2. CDR3 size: 14 residues. The V segment lost 8 bases and the J segment 4 bases; nucleotides outside the gene matches: 5. The germline V gene has CDR1 MNHEY and CDR2 SVGAGI. The CDR3 here is CASGGLAVADTQYF. The DNA of the CDR3 is TGTGCCAGCGGGGGACTAGCGGTTGCAGATACGCAGTATTTT.

In its sample, this clone was seen a few times. The rearrangement links TRBV6-1 to TRBJ2-7; maybe TRBD2 (6 bases). The CDR3 spans 15 residues. Germline CDR1 is MNHNS and CDR2 is SASEGT. V gave up 11 bases and J gave up 2 bases, with 22 bases separating them. The CDR3 nucleotides are TGTGCCGGCTCTCCCTGGGGGGTCGGGACCTACGAGCAGTACTTC. Translation: CAGSPWGVGTYEQYF.

The gene calls are TRBV5-1 and TRBJ2-3; TRBD2 might be the D (6 bases). The CDR3 extends over 15 amino acids. V was pared by 0 bases and J by 2 bases, with 10 bases between. Germline V lookup: CDR1 SGHRS, CDR2 YFSETQ. The CDR3 is CASSLVSGDTDTQYF. The CDR3 region has the DNA TGCGCCAGCAGCTTGGTTAGCGGAGACACAGATACGCAGTATTTT.

This clone was seen only once. This chain connects TRBV6-1 to TRBJ2-5; 10 bases fit TRBD2. The CDR3 length is 18 residues. J lost 7 bases, V lost 4 bases, and 18 bases had no gene match. The germline V gene has CDR1 MNHNS and CDR2 SASEGT. In DNA, the CDR3 is TGTGCCAGCAGTGCAAAAGGGCGGACTAGCGGCGGGATGGCGACCCAGTACTTC. This encodes CASSAKGRTSGGMATQYF.

This rearrangement joins TRBV6-5 to TRBJ2-5; possibly TRBD1 for D (6 bases). Germline V CDR1 and CDR2: MNHEY, SVGAGI. The CDR3 totals 14 residues. Trimming took 2 bases from V and 2 from J, leaving 9 bases between them. The CDR3 here is CASSYLDRQETQYF. CDR3 coding DNA: TGTGCCAGCAGTTACCTTGACAGGCAAGAGACCCAGTACTTC.

The chain links TRBV18 to TRBJ2-5; D possibly corresponds to TRBD2 (6 bases). Germline CDR1 reads KGHSH; CDR2 reads LQKENI. This CDR3 comprises 14 residues. Trimming left V 0 bases short and J 4 bases short, with 9 bases between. The CDR3 bases are TGTGCCAGCTCACCACCGGGGGGTGTAGAGACCCAGTACTTC. As protein: CASSPPGGVETQYF.

The chain uses TRBV5-6 and TRBJ2-7, with 9 positions matching TRBD1. Looked up from germline, CDR1 is SGHDT and CDR2 is YYEEEE. V trimming: 2 bases; J trimming: 5 bases; junction bases outside the gene matches: 5. The CDR3 extends over 14 amino acids. The CDR3 DNA is TGTGCCAGCAGCTTCCGGGACAGGGCGGACGAGCAGTACTTC. Translated: CASSFRDRADEQYF. Together with reference TRBV5-6 and TRBJ2-7, the CDR3 gives the full variable domain: DAGVTQSPTHLIKTRGQQVTLRCSPKSGHDTVSWYQQALGQGPQFIFQYYEEEERQRGNFPDRFSGHQFPNYSSELNVNALLLGDSALYLCASSFRDRADEQYFGPGTRLTVT.